The next 19 T cell receptor beta chains were all read from a single sample in a study of cytomegalovirus exposure and HLA in healthy donors. The data were produced by immunoSEQ multiplex PCR, yet TCRdb's version contains in-frame clones alone and is incomplete. The sample records over 100,000 clones, approximately 92% being singletons. Source material: PBMCs. These receptor sequences come from a woman aged 18 to 35 in good health and CMV-seronegative.

The chain has TRBV9 and TRBJ2-1; a weak D match, TRBD2 (6 bases). With 4 bases removed from V and 6 bases from J, the gap between germline ends came to 20 bases. Germline-derived CDR1 and CDR2 are SGDLS and YYNGEE. This CDR3 spans 16 amino acids. CDR3 protein: CASSILGVAEINEQFF. DNA of the CDR3: TGTGCCAGCAGCATACTCGGTGTAGCGGAGATCAATGAGCAGTTCTTC.

In its sample, this clone was seen a few times. In DNA form, the CDR3 reads TGTGCCAGCTCACCGGACAGGGCCCATGGCTACACCTTC. Translated: CASSPDRAHGYTF. The V call is TRBV18, the J call TRBJ1-2; 8 bases agree with TRBD1. V lost 3 bases and J lost 6; bases outside the gene matches: 3. Germline assignment: CDR1 KGHSH and CDR2 LQKENI. The CDR3 contains 13 residues.

The CDR3 is CASRWGGGNPLAGNTIYF. Here the CDR3 DNA reads TGTGCCAGCAGATGGGGTGGTGGTAACCCTCTAGCGGGAAACACCATATATTTT. The gene calls are TRBV2 and TRBJ1-3; no clear D gene. V lost 6 bases and J 4 bases, leaving 25 bases between the germline ends. This CDR3 has 18 amino acids. Germline V CDR1 and CDR2: SNHLY, FYNNEI.

This chain links TRBV6-5 with TRBJ1-1; 8 positions agree with TRBD1. This CDR3 has 13 residues. CDR1 is MNHEY, CDR2 SVGAGI, per germline. The V segment lost 8 bases and the J segment 4 bases; nucleotides outside the gene matches: 6. CDR3 region: CASVDRGGTEAFF. The CDR3 nucleotides are TGTGCCAGCGTAGACAGGGGTGGCACTGAAGCTTTCTTT.

The CDR3 coding sequence is TGTGCCAGCAGCATTTCGATGGGGGGGGAGGCGGCCCCACGGACCCAGTACTTC. Translating gives CASSISMGGEAAPRTQYF. The chain is built from TRBV21-1 and TRBJ2-5; the table's D gene call, TRBD2, was not cross checked with the DNA. TRBV21-1 is a recognized pseudogene. The CDR3 loop spans 18 amino acids.

The rearrangement uses TRBV9 and TRBJ1-1; tentative D call: TRBD1 (5 bases). V shed 3 bases and J shed 0 bases, with 9 bases lying between them. The CDR3 has 14 residues. In germline, CDR1 is SGDLS, CDR2 YYNGEE. The DNA of the CDR3 is TGTGCCAGCAGCGGAGACAGCATGAACACTGAAGCTTTCTTT. Its translation is CASSGDSMNTEAFF.

To note about this clone: The junction shows a germline mismatch at one end, possibly a read error. The chain uses TRBV6-5 and TRBJ1-2, with 12 positions matching TRBD1. The CDR3 spans 15 residues. Per the germline V gene, CDR1 is MNHEY and CDR2 is SVGAGI. CDR3 protein: CASSYSGQGAYGHTF. In nucleotides, the CDR3 is TGTGCCAGCAGTTACTCGGGACAGGGGGCCTATGGCCACACCTTC.

The chain combines TRBV5-1 with TRBJ2-1, with TRBD2 matching 10 bases. The trim removed 2 bases at V and 7 bases at J, leaving 6 bases unmatched. CDR1 is SGHRS, CDR2 YFSETQ, per germline. CDR3 length equals 15 residues. This CDR3 is CASSLGAGGRNEQFF. Written as DNA, the CDR3 is TGCGCCAGCAGCTTAGGAGCGGGGGGGCGGAATGAGCAGTTCTTC.

In its sample, this clone was seen once. The chain carries TRBV6-5 and TRBJ2-2, with D tentatively TRBD1 (5 bases). The germline gives CDR1 MNHEY, CDR2 SVGAGI. The V and J ends lost 0 bases and 6 bases respectively, with 11 bases between them. This CDR3 has 15 residues. The CDR3 reads CASSYSETVPGELFF. The DNA for the CDR3 is TGTGCCAGCAGTTACTCGGAGACAGTACCCGGGGAGCTGTTTTTT.

This clone was picked up one time. Written as DNA, the CDR3 is TGCGCCAGCAGTGATCAGGGCGTAGTCTCTGGAAACACCATATATTTT. This gives the protein CASSDQGVVSGNTIYF. The V call is TRBV10-2, the J call TRBJ1-3; D perhaps matches TRBD1 (5 bases). The ends were cut back, 3 bases at V and 0 bases at J, with 12 bases in the middle. Germline-derived CDR1 and CDR2 are WSHSY and SAAADI. This CDR3 has 16 amino acids.

The genes are TRBV27 and TRBJ2-1, with D tentatively TRBD2 (7 bases). Trimming cost V 5 bases and J 8 bases, with 19 bases left between them. The CDR3 runs 15 residues. In germline, CDR1 is MNHEY, CDR2 SMNVEV (reference sequence). CDR3 amino acids: CASSMLGGGGYEQFF. The CDR3 DNA follows: TGTGCCAGCAGTATGTTAGGCGGGGGCGGCTATGAGCAGTTCTTC.

The gene calls are TRBV5-1 and TRBJ2-5; 7 bases are shared with TRBD1. There are 13 residues in the CDR3. V dropped 3 bases and J dropped 2; count of bases not matched to a gene: 1. In germline, CDR1 is SGHRS, CDR2 YFSETQ. CDR3 loop: CASSSGQQETQYF. The CDR3 DNA is TGCGCCAGCAGCTCGGGACAGCAAGAGACCCAGTACTTC.

The V gene is TRBV7-9, the J gene TRBJ2-4; the D is unclear. This CDR3 contains 12 residues. V was shortened by 2 bases and J by 5 bases, with 4 bases between the two germline ends. Germline-derived CDR1 and CDR2 are SEHNR and FQNEAQ (reference sequence). The CDR3 sequence: CASSLLENIQYF. The CDR3 DNA reads as TGTGCCAGCAGCTTACTCGAAAACATTCAGTACTTC.

This chain connects TRBV6-1 to TRBJ1-1, with TRBD1 as a possible D gene (5 bases). With 2 bases removed from V and 4 bases from J, the gap between germline ends came to 20 bases. The CDR3 has 17 amino acids. The germline V gene has CDR1 MNHNS and CDR2 SASEGT. The DNA of the CDR3 is TGTGCCAGCAGTGAATTTTCCCGGGGGAAAGGTCTCACTGAAGCTTTCTTT. Protein: CASSEFSRGKGLTEAFF.

The rearrangement uses TRBV19 and TRBJ1-2, with D perhaps matching TRBD1 (5 bases). The germline V gene encodes CDR1 LNHDA and CDR2 SQIVND (reference sequence). V was clipped by 8 bases and J by 8 bases, with 18 bases between them. The CDR3 is made up of 13 amino acids. CDR3 sequence (DNA): TGTGCCAGTTCCCAAACGGGGGTGGAAGGCTACACCTTC. It specifies CASSQTGVEGYTF.

This clone was seen only a few times. This chain connects TRBV27 to TRBJ1-5; 8 nucleotides agree with TRBD1. CDR1 and CDR2 (germline): MNHEY, SMNVEV (reference sequence). V lost 6 bases and J lost 8; bases outside the gene matches: 9. This CDR3 spans 14 amino acids. CDR3 amino acids: CASSAGGSWEPQHF. The CDR3 DNA is TGTGCCAGCAGCGCAGGGGGCTCTTGGGAGCCCCAGCATTTT.

This chain connects TRBV28 to TRBJ2-2; the match to TRBD1 covers 8 bases. Germline CDR1 MDHEN, CDR2 SYDVKM. Unmatched junction bases numbered 4, after V lost 4 bases and J lost 6 bases. This CDR3 has 14 residues. CDR3 DNA sequence: TGTGCCAGCAGTTCGGACAGGGACGCCGGGGAGCTGTTTTTT. The encoded protein is CASSSDRDAGELFF.

This rearrangement joins TRBV11-2 to TRBJ1-6, with 7 bases matching TRBD1. Germline CDR1 is SGHAT and CDR2 is FQNNGV. Losses at the gene ends were 5 bases for V and 5 bases for J; bases not matched to a gene: 6. The CDR3 consists of 15 residues. CDR3 nucleotides: TGTGCCAGCAGCGCCTGGACAGGTCATAATTCACCCCTCCACTTT. Translating it yields CASSAWTGHNSPLHF.

The rearrangement joins TRBV18 to TRBJ2-2; 8 positions match TRBD2. The V and J ends lost 0 bases and 0 bases, in that order; junction bases with no gene match: 3. Looked up from germline, CDR1 is KGHSH and CDR2 is LQKENI. CDR3 length equals 17 residues. The CDR3 spells CASSPPERGTNTGELFF. The CDR3 DNA reads TGTGCCAGCTCACCACCCGAGCGGGGGACGAACACCGGGGAGCTGTTTTTT.